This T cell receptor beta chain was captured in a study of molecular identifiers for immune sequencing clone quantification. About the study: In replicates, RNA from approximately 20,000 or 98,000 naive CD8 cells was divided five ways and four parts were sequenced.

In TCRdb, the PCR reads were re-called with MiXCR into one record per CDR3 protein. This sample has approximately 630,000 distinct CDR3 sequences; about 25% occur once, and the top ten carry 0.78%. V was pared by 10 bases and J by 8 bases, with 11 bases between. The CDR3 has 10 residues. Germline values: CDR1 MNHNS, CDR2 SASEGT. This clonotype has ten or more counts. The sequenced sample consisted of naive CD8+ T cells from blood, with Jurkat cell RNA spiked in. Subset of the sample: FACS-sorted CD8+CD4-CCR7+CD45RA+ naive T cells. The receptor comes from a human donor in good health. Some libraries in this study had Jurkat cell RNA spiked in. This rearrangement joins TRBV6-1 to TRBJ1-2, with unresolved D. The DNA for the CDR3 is TGTGCCACTAAGAGTTGGGGCTACACCTTC. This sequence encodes CATKSWGYTF.